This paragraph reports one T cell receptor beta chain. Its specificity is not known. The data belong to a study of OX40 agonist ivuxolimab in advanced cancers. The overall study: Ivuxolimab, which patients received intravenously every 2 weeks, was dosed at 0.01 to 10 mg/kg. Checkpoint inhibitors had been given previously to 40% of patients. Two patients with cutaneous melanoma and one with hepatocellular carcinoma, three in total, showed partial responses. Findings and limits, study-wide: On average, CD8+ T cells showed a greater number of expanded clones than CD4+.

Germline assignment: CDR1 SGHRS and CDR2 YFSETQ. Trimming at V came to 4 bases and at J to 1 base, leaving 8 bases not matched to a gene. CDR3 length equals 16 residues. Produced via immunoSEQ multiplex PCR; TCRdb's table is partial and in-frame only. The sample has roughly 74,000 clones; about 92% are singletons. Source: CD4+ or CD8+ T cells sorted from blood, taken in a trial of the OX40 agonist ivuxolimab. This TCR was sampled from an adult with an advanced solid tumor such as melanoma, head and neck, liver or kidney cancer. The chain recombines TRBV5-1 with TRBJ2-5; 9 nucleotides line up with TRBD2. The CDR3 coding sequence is TGCGCCAGCAGCACTTGGGCTAGCGGGGTCCAAGAGACCCAGTACTTC. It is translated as CASSTWASGVQETQYF. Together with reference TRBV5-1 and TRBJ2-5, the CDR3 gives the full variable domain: KAGVTQTPRYLIKTRGQQVTLSCSPISGHRSVSWYQQTPGQGLQFLFEYFSETQRNKGNFPGRFSGRQFSNSRSEMNVSTLELGDSALYLCASSTWASGVQETQYFGPGTRLLVL.